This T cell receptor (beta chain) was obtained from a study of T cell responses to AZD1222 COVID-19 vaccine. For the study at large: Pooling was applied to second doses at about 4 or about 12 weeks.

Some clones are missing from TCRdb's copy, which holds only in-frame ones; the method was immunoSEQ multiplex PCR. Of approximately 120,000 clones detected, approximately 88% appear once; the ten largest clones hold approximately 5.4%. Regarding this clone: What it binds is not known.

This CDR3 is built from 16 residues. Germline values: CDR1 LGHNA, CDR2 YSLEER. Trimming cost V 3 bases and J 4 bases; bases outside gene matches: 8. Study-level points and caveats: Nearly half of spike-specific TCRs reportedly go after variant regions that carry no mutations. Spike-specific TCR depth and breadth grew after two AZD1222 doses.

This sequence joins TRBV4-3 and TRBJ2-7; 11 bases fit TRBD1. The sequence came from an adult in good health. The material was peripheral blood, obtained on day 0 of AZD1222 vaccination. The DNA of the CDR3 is TGCGCCAGCAGCCAGGGTTCCGGGACAGGGGGATACGAGCAGTACTTC. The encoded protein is CASSQGSGTGGYEQYF.